The 31 T cell receptor beta chains reported below all come from one sample, sequenced in a study of cytomegalovirus exposure and HLA in healthy donors. TCRdb's table, derived via immunoSEQ multiplex PCR, lists solely in-frame clones and lacks some. Of about 160,000 clones in the sample, roughly 80% were seen once. Sequenced material: PBMCs. All receptors derive from a man aged 25 to 40 in good health and CMV-seropositive.

The rearrangement links TRBV28 to TRBJ1-2, with 7 positions matching TRBD1. After removal of 5 bases from V and 2 bases from J, the junction contained 5 bases not matched to a gene. CDR1 is MDHEN and CDR2 is SYDVKM in the germline V gene. The CDR3 covers 14 residues. In DNA form, the CDR3 reads TGTGCCAGCAGTCTTGACAGGGTCAACTATGGCTACACCTTC. Its protein product is CASSLDRVNYGYTF.

In DNA form, the CDR3 reads TGCGCCAGCAGCTTGTTGGGGCCCGTCACAGATACGCAGTATTTT. Protein product: CASSLLGPVTDTQYF. The rearrangement joins TRBV5-1 to TRBJ2-3; maybe TRBD1 (5 bases). Trimming removed 1 base at V and 2 bases at J, with 11 bases between. Germline V gene lookup returns CDR1 SGHRS and CDR2 YFSETQ. The CDR3 length is 15 residues.

This clone was seen a single time. The rearrangement joins TRBV7-2 to TRBJ1-2; TRBD1 is a possible D gene (5 bases). This CDR3 comprises 15 residues. V was clipped by 0 bases and J by 6 bases, with 14 bases between them. Germline V CDR1 and CDR2: SGHTA, FQGNSA. CDR3 bases: TGTGCCAGCAGCTTAGCCGACCCAGGGTCACATGGCTACACCTTC. Amino acids: CASSLADPGSHGYTF. Variable domain in full (rest from reference TRBV7-2 and TRBJ1-2): GAGVSQSPSNKVTEKGKDVELRCDPISGHTALYWYRQSLGQGLEFLIYFQGNSAPDKSGLPSDRFSAERTGGSVSTLTIQRTQQEDSAVYLCASSLADPGSHGYTFGSGTRLTVV.

This CDR3 reads CASSGRMNTEAFF. The DNA for the CDR3 is TGTGCCAGCTCAGGCAGGATGAACACTGAAGCTTTCTTT. The V gene is TRBV18, the J gene TRBJ1-1; D is unclear. This CDR3 is 13 amino acids long. V lost 5 bases and J lost 0, with 7 bases in between. Germline values: CDR1 KGHSH, CDR2 LQKENI.

The V gene is TRBV7-2, the J gene TRBJ2-7, with D tentatively TRBD1 (5 bases). Germline assignment: CDR1 SGHTA and CDR2 FQGNSA. Trimming took off 3 bases at V and 1 base at J, with 10 bases between the two ends. CDR3 length: 14 amino acids. The DNA of the CDR3 is TGTGCCAGCAGCTTCCAGGGTGGGTCCTACGAGCAGTACTTC. Encoded protein: CASSFQGGSYEQYF.

This rearrangement joins TRBV5-6 to TRBJ1-4; unclear D gene. This CDR3 is built from 13 residues. Trimming left V 0 bases short and J 12 bases short, with 12 bases between. Germline V gene sequence: CDR1 SGHDT, CDR2 YYEEEE. The CDR3 DNA is TGTGCCAGCAGCTTGGCCGCGGGAGATGAACTGTTTTTT. Encoded protein: CASSLAAGDELFF. Drawing the rest from reference TRBV5-6 and TRBJ1-4, the complete variable domain is DAGVTQSPTHLIKTRGQQVTLRCSPKSGHDTVSWYQQALGQGPQFIFQYYEEEERQRGNFPDRFSGHQFPNYSSELNVNALLLGDSALYLCASSLAAGDELFFGSGTQLSVL.

CDR3 coding DNA: TGTGCCAGCAGTGAAGCGAGGAGACTAGCGGGAGTTGAGCAGTTCTTC. It encodes CASSEARRLAGVEQFF. This chain links TRBV6-1 with TRBJ2-1; 12 bases are a match to TRBD2. The CDR3 spans 16 residues. Germline V gene data show CDR1 as MNHNS and CDR2 as SASEGT. V was pared by 0 bases and J by 9 bases, with 6 bases of the junction left unmatched.

The J gene is TRBJ2-2, the V gene TRBV5-1; 10 bases line up with TRBD2. The CDR3 spans 15 residues. V was clipped by 4 bases and J by 7 bases; unmatched bases: 7. CDR1 is SGHRS, CDR2 YFSETQ, per germline. The CDR3 sequence: CASSRTSGRIGELFF. CDR3 bases: TGCGCCAGCAGCCGGACTAGCGGTCGTATCGGGGAGCTGTTTTTT.

The rearrangement uses TRBV19 and TRBJ1-1; no firm D call. V was cut by 1 base and J by 5 bases, with 11 bases left in between. The CDR3 sequence is 14 residues long. Looked up from germline, CDR1 is LNHDA and CDR2 is SQIVND (reference sequence). CDR3 sequence (DNA): TGTGCCAGTAGTATAGTGGGCCGGAGGACTGAAGCTTTCTTT. It codes for CASSIVGRRTEAFF.

This clone was detected only a few times. CDR3 region: CASSFGGMNTEAFF. The DNA for the CDR3 is TGTGCCAGCAGTTTCGGGGGGATGAACACTGAAGCTTTCTTT. The V and J genes are TRBV27 and TRBJ1-1, with D possibly being TRBD1 (5 bases). The V end was cut by 3 bases, the J end by 0 bases, with 8 bases between. The CDR3 length is 14 residues. CDR1 MNHEY and CDR2 SMNVEV come from the germline V gene (reference sequence).

The chain carries TRBV9 and TRBJ2-3, with 12 bases aligning to TRBD2. CDR1 and CDR2 (germline): SGDLS, YYNGEE. V was clipped by 0 bases and J by 3 bases; unmatched bases: 8. The CDR3 has 18 residues. Here the CDR3 reads CASSVESSGGESTDTQYF. The DNA of the CDR3 is TGTGCCAGCAGCGTAGAGTCTAGCGGGGGGGAGTCTACAGATACGCAGTATTTT.

The CDR3 spells CASSSRRTEVAGELFF. In DNA, the CDR3 is TGTGCCAGCAGTTCTCGGCGGACAGAAGTGGCCGGGGAGCTGTTTTTT. V and J are TRBV27 and TRBJ2-2; a weak D match, TRBD1 (6 bases). The CDR3 covers 16 residues. CDR1 is MNHEY, CDR2 SMNVEV, per germline (reference sequence). V dropped 4 bases and J dropped 6 bases, with 18 bases sitting between them.

The chain employs TRBV7-2 and TRBJ2-3, with D possibly matching TRBD1 (5 bases). The length of the CDR3 is 15 residues. CDR1 SGHTA and CDR2 FQGNSA come from the germline V gene. Trimming removed 1 base at V and 5 bases at J, with 13 bases between. CDR3 bases: TGTGCCAGCAGCTTAGAAGGCAGGGAAGTAGATACGCAGTATTTT. Its translation is CASSLEGREVDTQYF.

The rearrangement links TRBV27 to TRBJ1-3; D is ambiguous. The CDR3 loop spans 14 amino acids. The germline V gene has CDR1 MNHEY and CDR2 SMNVEV (reference sequence). With 6 bases removed from V and 0 bases from J, the gap between germline ends came to 9 bases. The CDR3 sequence: CASREGFSGNTIYF. The CDR3 nucleotides are TGTGCCAGCAGGGAGGGATTCTCTGGAAACACCATATATTTT.

The chain has TRBV5-1 and TRBJ2-3; unclear D gene. This CDR3 contains 15 residues. V was cut by 0 bases and J by 2 bases, with 10 bases left in between. CDR1 is SGHRS and CDR2 is YFSETQ in the germline V gene. The CDR3 DNA follows: TGCGCCAGCAGCTTGGTGTTAGCCATCACAGATACGCAGTATTTT. Translated, it gives CASSLVLAITDTQYF.

CDR3: CASSPGLDFSYEQYF. The CDR3 DNA reads as TGTGCCAGCAGTCCCGGACTGGACTTCAGTTACGAGCAGTACTTC. The chain carries TRBV6-5 and TRBJ2-7, with TRBD2 as a possible D gene (5 bases). This CDR3 has 15 amino acids. The V end was cut by 5 bases, the J end by 4 bases, with 18 bases between. CDR1 is MNHEY and CDR2 is SVGAGI in the germline V gene.

This clone was seen a single time. The rearrangement joins TRBV10-3 to TRBJ2-7; perhaps TRBD1 as D (6 bases). The CDR3 totals 14 residues. Trimming cost V 2 bases and J 5 bases, with 13 bases left between them. Per the germline V gene, CDR1 is ENHRY and CDR2 is SYGVKD. The CDR3 bases are TGTGCCATCAGTGAGGGGCAGGGGAAGGACGAGCAGTACTTC. Protein sequence: CAISEGQGKDEQYF.

This sequence joins TRBV7-2 and TRBJ1-6; no reliable D call. There are 19 residues in the CDR3. CDR1 is SGHTA, CDR2 FQGNSA, per germline. V lost 3 bases and J lost 4, with 22 bases in between. CDR3 sequence: CASSFSLGEIWEYNSPLHF. The CDR3 DNA reads TGTGCCAGCAGCTTCAGTCTCGGGGAAATTTGGGAATATAATTCACCCCTCCACTTT.

Comment on this clone: Other DNA sequences from this sample encode an identical CDR3 as well. The genes are TRBV4-2 and TRBJ2-7; 14 bases fit TRBD2. Per the germline V gene, CDR1 is LGHNA and CDR2 is YNFKEQ. The CDR3 has 17 amino acids. J lost 0 bases, V lost 0 bases, and 1 base had no gene match. DNA of the CDR3: TGTGCCAGCAGCCAAGAAGGGACTAGCGGGAGCTCCTACGAGCAGTACTTC. This gives the protein CASSQEGTSGSSYEQYF.

This sequence joins TRBV28 and TRBJ1-4, with D possibly TRBD1 on 6 matching bases. CDR1 is MDHEN, CDR2 SYDVKM, per germline. The CDR3 totals 15 residues. Deletions cut 5 bases from V and 4 bases from J, with 14 bases between. CDR3 amino acids: CASSRPGTRNEKLFF. Here the CDR3 DNA reads TGTGCCAGCAGTCGCCCCGGGACACGTAATGAAAAACTGTTTTTT.

The V call is TRBV28, the J call TRBJ2-3, with 8 bases identical to TRBD1. CDR1 MDHEN and CDR2 SYDVKM come from the germline V gene. The V and J ends lost 3 bases and 4 bases, in that order; junction bases with no gene match: 6. The CDR3 runs 15 residues. CDR3 in DNA: TGTGCCAGCAGTTTCCCGGACAGGGCACCAGATACGCAGTATTTT. This codes for CASSFPDRAPDTQYF.

The V gene is TRBV5-1, the J gene TRBJ2-7, with 9 bases identical to TRBD2. The CDR3 spans 14 residues. Per germline, CDR1 SGHRS and CDR2 YFSETQ. V lost 1 base to trimming and J lost 6 bases; unmatched junction nucleotides: 5. The CDR3 loop reads CASSLSLAGSEQYF. The CDR3 coding sequence is TGCGCCAGCAGCTTGTCCCTAGCGGGAAGCGAGCAGTACTTC.

The table lists this clone with a count of one. The V and J genes are TRBV5-1 and TRBJ2-3; 13 bases are shared with TRBD2. The CDR3 runs to 16 residues. Germline CDR1 is SGHRS and CDR2 is YFSETQ. The V gene end was trimmed by 2 bases and the J gene end by 7 bases; junction bases not matched to a gene: 7. The CDR3 sequence is CASSLDGTSGIYTQYF. Here the CDR3 DNA reads TGCGCCAGCAGCTTAGACGGGACTAGCGGGATCTATACGCAGTATTTT. Filled out from reference TRBV5-1 and TRBJ2-3, the complete variable domain reads KAGVTQTPRYLIKTRGQQVTLSCSPISGHRSVSWYQQTPGQGLQFLFEYFSETQRNKGNFPGRFSGRQFSNSRSEMNVSTLELGDSALYLCASSLDGTSGIYTQYFGPGTRLTVL.

In DNA form, the CDR3 reads TGTGCCAGCAGTTACGTGACAGGGTCTAGGAATGAGCAGTTCTTC. Protein: CASSYVTGSRNEQFF. The gene calls are TRBV6-6 and TRBJ2-1; 7 nucleotides line up with TRBD1. V lost 2 bases, J lost 7 bases, and 8 bases stayed unmatched. Germline V lookup: CDR1 MNHNY, CDR2 SVGAGI (reference sequence). CDR3 length equals 15 residues.

The chain employs TRBV6-1 and TRBJ1-3; D is unresolved. The CDR3 covers 15 residues. The V gene lost 8 bases and the J gene lost 4 bases, with 18 bases spanning the gap. Germline V gives CDR1 MNHNS, CDR2 SASEGT. CDR3 protein: CASQIFTAEGNTIYF. The CDR3 bases are TGTGCCAGCCAGATATTTACGGCGGAGGGAAACACCATATATTTT.

The gene calls are TRBV10-3 and TRBJ2-7, with TRBD2 matching over 10 bases. There are 14 residues in the CDR3. The germline V gene has CDR1 ENHRY and CDR2 SYGVKD. The trim removed 10 bases at V and 4 bases at J, leaving 10 bases unmatched. The CDR3, as DNA: TGTGCCACTCAAGCGGGAGGGCCTCTGTACGAGCAGTACTTC. Its protein is CATQAGGPLYEQYF.

The rearrangement joins TRBV29-1 to TRBJ1-1; D unclear. Trimming left V 7 bases short and J 6 bases short, with 9 bases between. The CDR3 sequence is 10 residues long. In germline, CDR1 is SQVTM, CDR2 ANQGSEA. CDR3 bases: TGCAGCGCTGGGCGGGCTGAAGCTTTCTTT. As protein: CSAGRAEAFF. The full variable domain, rest sourced from reference TRBV29-1 and TRBJ1-1, is SAVISQKPSRDICQRGTSLTIQCQVDSQVTMMFWYRQQPGQSLTLIATANQGSEATYESGFVIDKFPISRPNLTFSTLTVSNMSPEDSSIYLCSAGRAEAFFGQGTRLTVV.

This chain connects TRBV5-4 to TRBJ2-3; the match to TRBD2 covers 7 bases. V lost 2 bases, J lost 6 bases, and 15 bases stayed unmatched. Germline V gene sequence: CDR1 SGHNT, CDR2 YYREEE (reference sequence). The CDR3 has 17 amino acids. CDR3 in DNA: TGTGCCAGCAGCTTAAGGGTTGCGGGGGATGGGGCGGATACGCAGTATTTT. Encoded protein: CASSLRVAGDGADTQYF.

This chain joins TRBV19 and TRBJ1-5; D possibly corresponds to TRBD1 (5 bases). Germline CDR1 and CDR2: LNHDA and SQIVND (reference sequence). This CDR3 comprises 17 residues. Trimming took 1 base from V and 6 from J, leaving 19 bases between them. CDR3 region: CASSIVGGLTTGQPQHF. CDR3 DNA: TGTGCCAGTAGTATAGTCGGGGGTCTAACGACGGGTCAGCCCCAGCATTTT. Combining the CDR3 with reference TRBV19 and TRBJ1-5 gives the whole variable domain DGGITQSPKYLFRKEGQNVTLSCEQNLNHDAMYWYRQDPGQGLRLIYYSQIVNDFQKGDIAEGYSVSREKKESFPLTVTSAQKNPTAFYLCASSIVGGLTTGQPQHFGDGTRLSIL.

The CDR3 DNA is TGTGCCAGCAGCTGCCCGTATCAGGGGACGAGTAGAGGCTACACCTTC. This translates into CASSCPYQGTSRGYTF. This chain joins TRBV11-3 and TRBJ1-2; D is perhaps TRBD1 (6 bases). The germline V and J ends were trimmed by 4 bases and 8 bases, with 23 bases remaining between them. Germline assignment: CDR1 SGHNT and CDR2 YENEEA. This CDR3 is 16 amino acids long.

The chain couples TRBV7-3 to TRBJ2-2, with 8 bases matching TRBD2. Germline-derived CDR1 and CDR2 are SGHTA and FQGTGA. CDR3 length: 16 residues. V shed 5 bases, J shed 5 bases, and the junction held 10 bases outside the gene matches. This CDR3 is CASSPGTRGATGELFF. The CDR3 DNA sequence: TGTGCCAGCAGCCCCGGGACTAGGGGAGCAACCGGGGAGCTGTTTTTT.